The 5 T cell receptor beta chains listed next were all sequenced from one sample in a study of CD8 T cells in ankylosing spondylitis. MiXCR was run by TCRdb on the 5' RACE reads, yielding one entry per CDR3 protein. This sample yields under 250,000 distinct CDR3 sequences, of which roughly a third are seen a single time; approximately 4.6% belongs to the top ten. Sequenced sample: blood, either unsorted or a sorted T cell fraction (not recorded which). These receptors came from a male donor with ankylosing spondylitis or in good health (not recorded which).

The genes are TRBV25-1 and TRBJ2-7; TRBD1 might be the D (5 bases). The V gene lost 4 bases and the J gene lost 8 bases, with 12 bases spanning the gap. In germline, CDR1 is MGHDK, CDR2 SYGVNS. This CDR3 spans 12 amino acids. This CDR3 reads CASSADSSQQYF. CDR3 coding DNA: TGTGCCAGCAGTGCCGACAGTAGCCAGCAGTACTTC.

CDR3 sequence: CATSRSAQGQNIQYF. In DNA, the CDR3 is TGTGCCACCAGCAGATCCGCACAGGGCCAAAACATTCAGTACTTC. The V and J genes are TRBV15 and TRBJ2-4, with a possible D match to TRBD1 (6 bases). Germline assignment: CDR1 LNHNV and CDR2 YYDKDF (reference sequence). The CDR3 contains 15 residues. V lost 2 bases, J lost 5 bases, and 13 bases lay in between.

A few counts support this clonotype. The genes are TRBV10-3 and TRBJ2-3; 7 bases are a match to TRBD1. Trimming at V came to 11 bases and at J to 0 bases, leaving 11 bases not matched to a gene. In germline, CDR1 is ENHRY, CDR2 SYGVKD. This CDR3 region has 15 residues. The CDR3 bases are TGTGCCGGGGCAGACAGGGATACTAGCACAGATACGCAGTATTTT. Its protein product is CAGADRDTSTDTQYF.

Only one count was recorded for this clonotype. The chain has TRBV20-1 and TRBJ1-6, with no clear D. Germline assignment: CDR1 DFQATT and CDR2 SNEGSKA (reference sequence). The CDR3 is 15 amino acids. The V end was cut by 0 bases, the J end by 6 bases, with 12 bases between. The CDR3 sequence is CSARDTGRINSPLHF. The CDR3 coding sequence is TGCAGTGCTAGAGATACGGGCAGGATTAATTCACCCCTCCACTTT.

The V call is TRBV15, the J call TRBJ2-5; 7 nucleotides agree with TRBD1. Germline V gene sequence: CDR1 LNHNV, CDR2 YYDKDF (reference sequence). Losses at the gene ends were 4 bases for V and 1 base for J; bases not matched to a gene: 6. The CDR3 is 15 residues long. The CDR3 is CATSKERQGQETQYF. CDR3 nucleotides: TGTGCCACCAGCAAAGAACGACAGGGCCAAGAGACCCAGTACTTC.